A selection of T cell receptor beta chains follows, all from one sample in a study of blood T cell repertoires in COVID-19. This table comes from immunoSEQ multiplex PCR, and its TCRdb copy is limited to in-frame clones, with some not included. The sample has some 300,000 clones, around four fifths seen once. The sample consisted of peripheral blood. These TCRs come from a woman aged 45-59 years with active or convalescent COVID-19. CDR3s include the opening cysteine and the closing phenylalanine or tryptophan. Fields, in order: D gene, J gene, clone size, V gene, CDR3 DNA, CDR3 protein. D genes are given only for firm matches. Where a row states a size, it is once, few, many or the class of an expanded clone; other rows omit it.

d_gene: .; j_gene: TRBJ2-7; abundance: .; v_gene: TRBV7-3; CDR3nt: TGTGCCAGCCCCCCAGGGACTTCCCCCCCCTACGAGCAGTACTTC; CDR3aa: CASPPGTSPPYEQYF
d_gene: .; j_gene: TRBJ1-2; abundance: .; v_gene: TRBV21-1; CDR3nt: TGTGCCAGCAGCCCCCGAGGCGGCTACACCTTC; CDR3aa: CASSPRGGYTF
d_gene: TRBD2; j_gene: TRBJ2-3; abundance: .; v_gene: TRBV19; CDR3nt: TGTGCCAGTTCCCTAGCGGGCCATCGAAGCACAGATACGCAGTATTTT; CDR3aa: CASSLAGHRSTDTQYF
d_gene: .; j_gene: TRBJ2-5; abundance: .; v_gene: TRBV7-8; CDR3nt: TGTGCCAGCAGCTTCTCTCGGGGGAACCAAGAGACCCAGTACTTC; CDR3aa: CASSFSRGNQETQYF
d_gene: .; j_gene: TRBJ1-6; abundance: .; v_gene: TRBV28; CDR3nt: TGTGCCAGCAGCCGGGTCATCTCACCCCTCCACTTT; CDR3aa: CASSRVISPLHF
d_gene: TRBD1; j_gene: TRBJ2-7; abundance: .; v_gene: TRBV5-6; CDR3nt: TGTGCCAGCAGCTTAACTCCTCGGACAGGGTTGTACGAGCAGTACTTC; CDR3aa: CASSLTPRTGLYEQYF
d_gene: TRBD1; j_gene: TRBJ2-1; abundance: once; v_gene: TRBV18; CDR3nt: TGTGCCAGCTCACCACTACAGGGGGATGAGCAGTTCTTC; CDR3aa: CASSPLQGDEQFF
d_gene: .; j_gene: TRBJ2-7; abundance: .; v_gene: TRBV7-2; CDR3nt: TGTGCCAGCAGCTTCGCGGCAGGGGGGTACGAGCAGTACTTC; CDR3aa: CASSFAAGGYEQYF
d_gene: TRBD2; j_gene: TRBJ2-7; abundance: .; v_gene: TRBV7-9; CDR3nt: TGTGCCAGCAGCTGGGGGCCGGGAGGGCCAGACGAGCAGTACTTC; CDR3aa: CASSWGPGGPDEQYF
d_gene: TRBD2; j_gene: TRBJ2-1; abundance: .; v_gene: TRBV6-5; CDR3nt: TGTGCCAGCAGTTTTCGGGAGGGAGTTTCCAATGAGCAGTTCTTC; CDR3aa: CASSFREGVSNEQFF
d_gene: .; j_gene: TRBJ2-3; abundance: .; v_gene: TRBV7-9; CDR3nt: TGTGCCAGCAGCTTAGTGGCGATGAGGGCCACAGATACGCAGTATTTT; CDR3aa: CASSLVAMRATDTQYF
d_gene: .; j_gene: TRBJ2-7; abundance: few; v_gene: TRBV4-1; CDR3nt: TGCGCCAGCAGCCAAGTTAGGGGGACCTACGAGCAGTACTTC; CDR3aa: CASSQVRGTYEQYF
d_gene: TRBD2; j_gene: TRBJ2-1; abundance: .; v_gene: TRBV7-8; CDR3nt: TGTGCCAGCAGCCGCCCCTTAGGCGGGAGGGTTAGTAATGAGCAGTTCTTC; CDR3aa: CASSRPLGGRVSNEQFF
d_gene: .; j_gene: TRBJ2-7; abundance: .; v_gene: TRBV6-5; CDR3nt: TGTGCCAGCAGTTACTCTGGACAAGAGCCCACCTACGAGCAGTACTTC; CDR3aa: CASSYSGQEPTYEQYF
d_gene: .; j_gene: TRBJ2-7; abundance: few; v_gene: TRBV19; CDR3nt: TGTGCCAGTAGTATCGGAGGGGGCGCGTACGAGCAGTACTTC; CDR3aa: CASSIGGGAYEQYF
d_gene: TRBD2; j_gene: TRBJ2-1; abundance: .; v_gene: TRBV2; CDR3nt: TGTGCCAGCAGTCGACTAGCGGGAAGCTCCTACAATGAGCAGTTCTTC; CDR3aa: CASSRLAGSSYNEQFF
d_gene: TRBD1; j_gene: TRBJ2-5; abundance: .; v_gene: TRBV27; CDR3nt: TGTGCCAGCAGATTCCGGGACAGGGGGGAGACCCAGTACTTC; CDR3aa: CASRFRDRGETQYF
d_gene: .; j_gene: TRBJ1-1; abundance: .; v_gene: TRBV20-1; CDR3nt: TGCAGTTACCCTAGAAACACTGAAGCTTTCTTT; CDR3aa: CSYPRNTEAFF
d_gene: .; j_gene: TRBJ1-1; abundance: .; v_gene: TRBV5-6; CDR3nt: TGTGCCAGCAGCTTGGAGGTACAGGCCACTGAAGCTTTCTTT; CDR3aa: CASSLEVQATEAFF
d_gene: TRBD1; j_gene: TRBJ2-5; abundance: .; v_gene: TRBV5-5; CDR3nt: TGTGCCAGCAGCGCACAGGGGGGACAAGAGACCCAGTACTTC; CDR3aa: CASSAQGGQETQYF
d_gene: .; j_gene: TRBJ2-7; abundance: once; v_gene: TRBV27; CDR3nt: TGTGCCAGCAGTCCCCGGGGAAGATCCTACGAGCAGTACTTC; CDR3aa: CASSPRGRSYEQYF
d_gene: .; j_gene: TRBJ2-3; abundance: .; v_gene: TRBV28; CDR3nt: TGTGCCAGCAGTCCAAACCCGGGACTCCCAGATACGCAGTATTTT; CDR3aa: CASSPNPGLPDTQYF
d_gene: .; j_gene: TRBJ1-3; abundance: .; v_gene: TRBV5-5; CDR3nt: TGTGCCAGCAGTACAACGTTCTCTGGAAACACCATATATTTT; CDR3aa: CASSTTFSGNTIYF
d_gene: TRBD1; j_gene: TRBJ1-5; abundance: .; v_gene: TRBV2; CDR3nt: TGTGCCAGCAGTGCACCAGGGGGAGTGATGAATCAGCCCCAGCATTTT; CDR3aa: CASSAPGGVMNQPQHF
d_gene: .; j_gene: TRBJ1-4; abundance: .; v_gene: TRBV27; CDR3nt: TGTGCCAGCAGTTCCTACTCAAAAGCAACTAATGAAAAACTGTTTTTT; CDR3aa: CASSSYSKATNEKLFF
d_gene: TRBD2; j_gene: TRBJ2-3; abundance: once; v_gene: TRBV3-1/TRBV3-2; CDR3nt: TGTGCCAGCAGCCCTAGCGGGAGGGGGACAGATACGCAGTATTTT; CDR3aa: CASSPSGRGTDTQYF
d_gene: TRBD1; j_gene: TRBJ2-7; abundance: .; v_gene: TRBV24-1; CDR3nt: TGTGCCACCAGTGACCCCGGACAGGGAACCTACGAGCAGTACTTC; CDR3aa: CATSDPGQGTYEQYF
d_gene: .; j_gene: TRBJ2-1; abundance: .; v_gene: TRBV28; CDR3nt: TGTGCCAGCAGTCGCCCCCTAGCCCGACTGTACAATGAGCAGTTCTTC; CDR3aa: CASSRPLARLYNEQFF
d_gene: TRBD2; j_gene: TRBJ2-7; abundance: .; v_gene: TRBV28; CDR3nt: TGTGCCAGCAGTCTAGGGGGGACTAGGCGTCTCGAGCAGTACTTC; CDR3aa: CASSLGGTRRLEQYF
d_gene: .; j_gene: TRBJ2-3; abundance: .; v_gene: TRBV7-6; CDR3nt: TGTGCCAGCAGCTTGAATGTTGCGGGGAACCCTCTGCACACAGATACGCAGTATTTT; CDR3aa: CASSLNVAGNPLHTDTQYF
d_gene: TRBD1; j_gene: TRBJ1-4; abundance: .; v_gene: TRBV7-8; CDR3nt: TGTGCCAGCAGCCCCAGACCCGGACAGGGTGAAAAACTGTTTTTT; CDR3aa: CASSPRPGQGEKLFF
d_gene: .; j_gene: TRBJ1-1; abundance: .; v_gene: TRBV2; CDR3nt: TGTGCCAGCAGTGAAGCGCTTCAGGGAGGGCTGGCCACTGAAGCTTTCTTT; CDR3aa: CASSEALQGGLATEAFF
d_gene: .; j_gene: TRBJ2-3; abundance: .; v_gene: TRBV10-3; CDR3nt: TGTGCCATCAGTGAGGGAAGGTCGCCGACTTCGGATACGCAGTATTTT; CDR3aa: CAISEGRSPTSDTQYF
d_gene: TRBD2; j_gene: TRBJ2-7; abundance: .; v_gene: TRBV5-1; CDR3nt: TGCGCCAGCAGCGACGGGACTAGCGGGAGTCAAGAGCAGTACTTC; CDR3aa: CASSDGTSGSQEQYF
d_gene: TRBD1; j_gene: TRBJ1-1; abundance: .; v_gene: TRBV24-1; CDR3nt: TGTGCCACCAGCGACAGGGGTGTGGAAAATGAAGCTTTCTTT; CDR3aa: CATSDRGVENEAFF